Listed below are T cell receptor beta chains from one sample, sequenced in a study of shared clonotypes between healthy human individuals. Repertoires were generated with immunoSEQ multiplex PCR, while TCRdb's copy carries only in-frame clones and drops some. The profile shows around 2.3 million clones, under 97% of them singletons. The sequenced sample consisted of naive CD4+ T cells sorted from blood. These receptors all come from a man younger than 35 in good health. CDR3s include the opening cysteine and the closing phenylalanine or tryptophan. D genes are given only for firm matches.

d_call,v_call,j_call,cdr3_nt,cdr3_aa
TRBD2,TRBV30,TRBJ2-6,TGTGCCTGGAGTGCCCGGGGGGGCTCTGGGGCCAACGTCCTGACTTTC,CAWSARGGSGANVLTF
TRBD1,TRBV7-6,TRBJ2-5,TGTGCCAGCAGTTATACAGGGGGCGAACAAGAGACCCAGTACTTC,CASSYTGGEQETQYF
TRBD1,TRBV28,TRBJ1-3,TGTGCCAGCAAGACCCCATGGACAGGGGGCATATCGGGAATGGGAAACACCATATATTTT,CASKTPWTGGISGMGNTIYF
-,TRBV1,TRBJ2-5,TGCACCAGCAGCCAACCCACTAGCAGACAAGAGACCCAGTACTTC,CTSSQPTSRQETQYF
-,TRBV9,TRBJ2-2,TGTGCCAGCAGTGTGTGGGATACAAGCGGGGAGCTGTTTTTT,CASSVWDTSGELFF
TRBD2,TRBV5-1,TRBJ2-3,TGCGCCAGCAGCTTGGATCGGCGGACAGGCCCTAGCGGGGGGTCCCCAGATACGCAGTATTTT,CASSLDRRTGPSGGSPDTQYF
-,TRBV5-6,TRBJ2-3,TGTGCCAGCAGCTTTGTAAGGGGAATCACAGATACGCAGTATTTT,CASSFVRGITDTQYF
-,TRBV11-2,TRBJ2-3,TGTGCCAGCAGCTGGTCCGTCGGAGATACGCAGTATTTT,CASSWSVGDTQYF
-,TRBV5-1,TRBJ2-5,TGCGCCAGCAGCTTGAAAGGGGTAGGAGAGACCCAGTACTTC,CASSLKGVGETQYF
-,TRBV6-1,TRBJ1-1,TGTGCCAGCAGTGGATGGGGCACTGAAGCTTTCTTT,CASSGWGTEAFF